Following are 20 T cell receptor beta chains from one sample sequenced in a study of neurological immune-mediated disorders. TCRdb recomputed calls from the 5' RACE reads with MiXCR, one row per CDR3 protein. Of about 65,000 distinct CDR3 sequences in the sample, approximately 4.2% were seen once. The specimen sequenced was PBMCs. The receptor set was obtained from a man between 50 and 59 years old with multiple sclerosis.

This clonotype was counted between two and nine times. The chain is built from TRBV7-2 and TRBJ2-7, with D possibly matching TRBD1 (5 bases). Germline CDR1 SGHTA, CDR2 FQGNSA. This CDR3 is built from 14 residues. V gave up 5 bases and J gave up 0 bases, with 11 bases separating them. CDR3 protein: CASSITGYSYEQYV. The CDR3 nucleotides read TGTGCCAGCAGCATAACAGGTTACTCCTACGAGCAGTACGTC.

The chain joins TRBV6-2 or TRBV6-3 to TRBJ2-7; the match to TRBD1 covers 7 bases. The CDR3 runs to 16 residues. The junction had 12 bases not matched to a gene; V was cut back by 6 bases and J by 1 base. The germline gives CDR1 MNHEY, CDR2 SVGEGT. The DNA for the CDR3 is TGTGCCAGCAGGATTGGACAGGCTTCTGGATCCTACGAGCAGTACTTC. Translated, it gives CASRIGQASGSYEQYF.

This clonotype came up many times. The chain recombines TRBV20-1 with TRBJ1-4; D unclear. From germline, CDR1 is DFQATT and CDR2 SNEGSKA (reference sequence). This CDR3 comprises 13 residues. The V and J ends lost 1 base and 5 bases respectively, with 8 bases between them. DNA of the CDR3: TGCAGTGCTAGAGGCGGTCGAAATGAAAAACTGTTTTTT. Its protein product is CSARGGRNEKLFF.

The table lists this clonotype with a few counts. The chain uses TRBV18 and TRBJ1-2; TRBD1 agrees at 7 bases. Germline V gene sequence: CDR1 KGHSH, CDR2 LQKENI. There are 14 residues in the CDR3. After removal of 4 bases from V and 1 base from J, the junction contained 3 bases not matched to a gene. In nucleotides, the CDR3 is TGTGCCAGCTCACTGGGACAGTTTAACTATGGCTACACCTTC. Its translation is CASSLGQFNYGYTF. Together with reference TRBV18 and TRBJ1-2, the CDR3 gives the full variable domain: NAGVMQNPRHLVRRRGQEARLRCSPMKGHSHVYWYRQLPEEGLKFMVYLQKENIIDESGMPKERFSAEFPKEGPSILRIQQVVRGDSAAYFCASSLGQFNYGYTFGSGTRLTVV.

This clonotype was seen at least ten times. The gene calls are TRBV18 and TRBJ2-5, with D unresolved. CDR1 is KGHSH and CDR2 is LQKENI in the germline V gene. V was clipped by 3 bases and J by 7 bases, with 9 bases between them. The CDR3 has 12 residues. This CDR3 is CASSPSSGTQYF. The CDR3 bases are TGTGCCAGCTCACCCTCTTCGGGGACCCAGTACTTC.

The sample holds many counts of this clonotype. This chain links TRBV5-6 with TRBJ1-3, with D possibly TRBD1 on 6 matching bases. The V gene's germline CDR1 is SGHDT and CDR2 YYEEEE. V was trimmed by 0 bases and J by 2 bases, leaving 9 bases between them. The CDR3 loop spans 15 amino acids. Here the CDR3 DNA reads TGTGCCAGCAGCTTGGAGGGGACAACTGGAAACACCATATATTTT. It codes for CASSLEGTTGNTIYF.

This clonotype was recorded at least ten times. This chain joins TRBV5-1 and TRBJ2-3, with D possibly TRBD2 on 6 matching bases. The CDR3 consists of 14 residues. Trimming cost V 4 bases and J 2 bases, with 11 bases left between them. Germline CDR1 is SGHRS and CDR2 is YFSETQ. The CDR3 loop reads CASSPGEITDTQYF. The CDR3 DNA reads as TGCGCCAGCAGCCCGGGGGAAATCACAGATACGCAGTATTTT. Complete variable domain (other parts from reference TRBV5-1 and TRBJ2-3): KAGVTQTPRYLIKTRGQQVTLSCSPISGHRSVSWYQQTPGQGLQFLFEYFSETQRNKGNFPGRFSGRQFSNSRSEMNVSTLELGDSALYLCASSPGEITDTQYFGPGTRLTVL.

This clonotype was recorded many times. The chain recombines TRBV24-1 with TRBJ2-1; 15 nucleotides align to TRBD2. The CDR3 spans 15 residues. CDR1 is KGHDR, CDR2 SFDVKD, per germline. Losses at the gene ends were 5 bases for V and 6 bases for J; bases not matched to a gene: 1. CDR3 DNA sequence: TGTGCCACCAGTGGGACTAGCGGGGGGGCCAATGAGCAGTTCTTC. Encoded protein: CATSGTSGGANEQFF.

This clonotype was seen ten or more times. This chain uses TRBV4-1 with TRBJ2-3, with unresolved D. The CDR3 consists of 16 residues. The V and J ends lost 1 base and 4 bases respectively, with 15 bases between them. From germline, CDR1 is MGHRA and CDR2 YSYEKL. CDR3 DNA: TGCGCCAGCAGCCAAGTCCGATCCTCCGCGGCAGATACGCAGTATTTT. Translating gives CASSQVRSSAADTQYF.

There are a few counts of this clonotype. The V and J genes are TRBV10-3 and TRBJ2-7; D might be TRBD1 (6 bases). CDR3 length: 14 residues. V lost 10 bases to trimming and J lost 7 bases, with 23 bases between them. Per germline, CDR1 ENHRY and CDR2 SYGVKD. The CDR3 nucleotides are TGTGCCACCGGGACACGAATCGACGTCCAAGAGCAGTACTTC. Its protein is CATGTRIDVQEQYF.

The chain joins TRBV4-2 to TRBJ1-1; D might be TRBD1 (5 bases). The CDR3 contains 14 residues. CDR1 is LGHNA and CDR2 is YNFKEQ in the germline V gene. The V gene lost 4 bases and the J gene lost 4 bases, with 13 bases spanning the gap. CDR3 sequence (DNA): TGTGCCAGCAGCCCGCAGGAAAGGGGCACTGAAGCTTTCTTT. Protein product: CASSPQERGTEAFF.

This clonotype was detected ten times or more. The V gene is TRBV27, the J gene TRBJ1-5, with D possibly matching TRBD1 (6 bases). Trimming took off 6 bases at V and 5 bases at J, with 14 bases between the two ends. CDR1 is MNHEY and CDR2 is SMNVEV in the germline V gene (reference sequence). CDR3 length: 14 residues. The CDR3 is CASRLQGRHQPQHF. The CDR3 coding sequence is TGTGCCAGCAGATTACAGGGTAGGCATCAGCCCCAGCATTTT.

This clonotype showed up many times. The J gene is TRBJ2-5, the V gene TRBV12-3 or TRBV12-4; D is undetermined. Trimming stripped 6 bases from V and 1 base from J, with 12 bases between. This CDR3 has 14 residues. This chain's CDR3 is CASRPSVAQETQYF. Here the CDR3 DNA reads TGTGCCAGCAGACCCTCAGTAGCCCAAGAGACCCAGTACTTC.

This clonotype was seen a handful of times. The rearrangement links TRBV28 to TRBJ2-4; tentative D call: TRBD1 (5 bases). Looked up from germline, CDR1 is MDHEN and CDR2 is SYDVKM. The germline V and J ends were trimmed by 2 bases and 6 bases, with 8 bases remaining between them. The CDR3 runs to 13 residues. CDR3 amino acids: CASSLPQANIQYF. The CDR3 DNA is TGTGCCAGCAGTTTACCACAGGCAAACATTCAGTACTTC.

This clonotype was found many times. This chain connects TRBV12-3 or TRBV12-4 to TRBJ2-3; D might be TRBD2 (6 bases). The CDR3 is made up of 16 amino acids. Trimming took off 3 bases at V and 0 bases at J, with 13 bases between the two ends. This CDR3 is CASSFRRGPSTDTQYF. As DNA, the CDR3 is TGTGCCAGCAGTTTTAGGCGGGGCCCTAGCACAGATACGCAGTATTTT.

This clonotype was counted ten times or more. CDR3 sequence reads: CASRSGTGNEKLFF. The DNA of the CDR3 is TGTGCCAGCAGGTCCGGGACGGGGAATGAAAAACTGTTTTTT. The chain combines TRBV7-2 with TRBJ1-4, with a weak D call TRBD1 (5 bases). The V and J ends lost 6 bases and 5 bases respectively, with 13 bases between them. There are 14 residues in the CDR3. Looked up from germline, CDR1 is SGHTA and CDR2 is FQGNSA. Using reference TRBV7-2 and TRBJ1-4 for the parts outside the CDR3, the full variable domain is GAGVSQSPSNKVTEKGKDVELRCDPISGHTALYWYRQSLGQGLEFLIYFQGNSAPDKSGLPSDRFSAERTGGSVSTLTIQRTQQEDSAVYLCASRSGTGNEKLFFGSGTQLSVL.

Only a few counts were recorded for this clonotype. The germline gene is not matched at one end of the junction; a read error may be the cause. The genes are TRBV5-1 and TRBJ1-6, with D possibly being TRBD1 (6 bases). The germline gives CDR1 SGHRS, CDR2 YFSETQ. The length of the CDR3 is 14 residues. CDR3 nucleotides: TGCGCCAGCAGCTTGGAGGGGGGTGCTTCACCCCTCAACTTT. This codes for CASSLEGGASPLNF.

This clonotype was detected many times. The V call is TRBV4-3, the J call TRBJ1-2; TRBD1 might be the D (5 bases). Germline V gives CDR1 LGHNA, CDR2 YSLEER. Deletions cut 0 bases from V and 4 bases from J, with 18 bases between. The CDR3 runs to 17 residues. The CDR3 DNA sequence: TGCGCCAGCAGCCAAGATACGGGTTGGGGGAGAAGCTATGGCTACACCTTC. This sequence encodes CASSQDTGWGRSYGYTF.

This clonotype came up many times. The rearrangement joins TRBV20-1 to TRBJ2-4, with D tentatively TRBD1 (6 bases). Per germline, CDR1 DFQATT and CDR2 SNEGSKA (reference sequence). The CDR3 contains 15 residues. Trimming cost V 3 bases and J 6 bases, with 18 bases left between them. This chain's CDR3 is CSASKGVASGNIQYF. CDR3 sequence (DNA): TGCAGTGCTAGTAAGGGGGTAGCTTCTGGAAACATTCAGTACTTC.

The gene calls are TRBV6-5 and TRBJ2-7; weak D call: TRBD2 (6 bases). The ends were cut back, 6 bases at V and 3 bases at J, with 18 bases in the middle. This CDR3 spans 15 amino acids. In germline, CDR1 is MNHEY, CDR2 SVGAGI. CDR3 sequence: CASRRRGGGFYEQYF. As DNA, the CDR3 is TGTGCCAGCAGACGGCGGGGAGGTGGCTTCTACGAGCAGTACTTC.